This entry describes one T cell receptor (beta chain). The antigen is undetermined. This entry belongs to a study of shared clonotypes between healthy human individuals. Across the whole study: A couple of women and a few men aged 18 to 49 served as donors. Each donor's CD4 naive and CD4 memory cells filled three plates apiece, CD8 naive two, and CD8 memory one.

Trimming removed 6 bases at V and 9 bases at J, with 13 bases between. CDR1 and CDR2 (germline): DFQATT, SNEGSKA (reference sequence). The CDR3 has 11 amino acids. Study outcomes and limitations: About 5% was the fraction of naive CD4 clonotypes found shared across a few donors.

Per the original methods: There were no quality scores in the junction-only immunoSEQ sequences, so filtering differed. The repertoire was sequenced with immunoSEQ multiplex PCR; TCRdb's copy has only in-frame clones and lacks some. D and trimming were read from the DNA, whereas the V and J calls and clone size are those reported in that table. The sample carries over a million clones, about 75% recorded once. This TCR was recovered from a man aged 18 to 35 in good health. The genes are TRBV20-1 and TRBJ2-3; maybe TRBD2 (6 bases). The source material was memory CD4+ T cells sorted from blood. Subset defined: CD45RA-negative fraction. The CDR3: CSAPTGGTQYF. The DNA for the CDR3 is TGCAGTGCCCCAACCGGGGGAACGCAGTATTTT.